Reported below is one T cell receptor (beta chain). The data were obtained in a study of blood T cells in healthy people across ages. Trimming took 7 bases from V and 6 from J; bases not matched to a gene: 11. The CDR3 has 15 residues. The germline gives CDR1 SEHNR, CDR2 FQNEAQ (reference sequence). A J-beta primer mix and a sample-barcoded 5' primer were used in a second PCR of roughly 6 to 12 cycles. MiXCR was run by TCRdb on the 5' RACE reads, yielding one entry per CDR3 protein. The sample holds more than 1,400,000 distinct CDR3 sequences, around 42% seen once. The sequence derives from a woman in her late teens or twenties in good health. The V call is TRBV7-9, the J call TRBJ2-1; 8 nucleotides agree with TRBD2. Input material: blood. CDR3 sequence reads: CASKRGQPPANEQFF. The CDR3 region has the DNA TGTGCCAGCAAGCGGGGGCAGCCTCCGGCCAATGAGCAGTTCTTC.